Listed below are T cell receptor beta chains from one sample, sequenced in a study of Graves' ophthalmopathy and Graves' hyperthyroidism. MiXCR, run by TCRdb on the multiplex PCR reads, gives a single entry per CDR3 protein. Here the sample spans fewer than 400,000 distinct CDR3 sequences, about 17% being singletons. Input material: peripheral blood. The receptors were gathered from a woman aged 18-30 years with Graves' ophthalmopathy. Both conserved end residues are part of each CDR3. A D gene is named only where the DNA matches it firmly. Clone size is stated in some rows and not others, as once, few, many or a class when expanded.

>many|TRBJ1-5|TRBV28|TRBD1
TGTGCCAGCACCCAGGGACAGGGGGATAGCAATCAGCCCCAGCATTTT
CASTQGQGDSNQPQHF
>many|TRBJ1-1|TRBV6-5|TRBD1
TGTGCCATCTCTGAACAGGGGCTGAACACTGAAGCTTTCTTT
CAISEQGLNTEAFF
>few|TRBJ2-7|TRBV11-2|.
TGTGCCAGCAGCTTAGACGGCCAGCCATCATTTTTTTACGAGCAGTACTTC
CASSLDGQPSFFYEQYF
>many|TRBJ2-7|TRBV29-1|.
TGCAGCGTTGTTGGAATAGGTGAGCAGTACTTC
CSVVGIGEQYF
>many|TRBJ1-1|TRBV6-2/TRBV6-3|.
TGTGCCAGCAGTGGACCGACAGGCGGGGGAACTGAAGCTTTCTTT
CASSGPTGGGTEAFF
>once|TRBJ2-3|TRBV11-1|.
TGTGCCAGCAGCTTAGGTTTTTTCACAGATACGCAGTATTTT
CASSLGFFTDTQYF
>.|TRBJ1-5|TRBV3-1|.
TGTGCCAGCAGCCCACGACCCCAGGTCAATCAGCCCCAGCATTTT
CASSPRPQVNQPQHF
>many|TRBJ1-2|TRBV20-1|TRBD1
TGCAGTGCTCCCGACAGGGGCTATGGCTACACCTTC
CSAPDRGYGYTF
>many|TRBJ2-5|TRBV7-2|.
TGTGCCAGCAGCCTTAGCGGAGGGTTAGAGACCCAGTACTTC
CASSLSGGLETQYF
>.|TRBJ2-5|TRBV7-9|TRBD1
TGTGCCAGCAGCTCAAGGACAGGGGTCCAAGAGACCCAGTACTTC
CASSSRTGVQETQYF
>many|TRBJ1-6|TRBV27|.
TGTGCCAGCAGTTGGCTATCGGGGGGCAGGAGCTATAATTCACCCCTCCACTTT
CASSWLSGGRSYNSPLHF
>many|TRBJ2-7|TRBV5-6|.
TGTGCCAGCAGCGTGGAACACGAGCAGTACTTC
CASSVEHEQYF
>many|TRBJ1-1|TRBV20-1|TRBD1
TGCAGTGCTAGGGGGGACAGGGGACTGGACACTGAAGCTTTCTTT
CSARGDRGLDTEAFF
>.|TRBJ2-3|TRBV6-1|.
TGTGCCAGCATTCAGGGCCTAAGCACAGATACGCAGTATTTT
CASIQGLSTDTQYF
>few|TRBJ2-1|TRBV4-3|TRBD2
TGCGCCAGCAGCCAGAGACTAGCGGATGAGCAGTTCTTC
CASSQRLADEQFF
>few|TRBJ2-7|TRBV30|.
TGTGCCTGGAGTGTTAGTCCCGAGCAGTACTTC
CAWSVSPEQYF
>many|TRBJ2-5|TRBV12-3/TRBV12-4|TRBD1
TGTGCCAGCAGGCTCAAGGGACAGGGGGCTTTCCAAGAGACCCAGTACTTC
CASRLKGQGAFQETQYF
>.|TRBJ1-2|TRBV2|.
TGTGCCAGCAGTGAAGCCGTAGCTAACTATGGCTACACCTTC
CASSEAVANYGYTF
>many|TRBJ2-2|TRBV5-1|.
TGCGCCAGCAGCTCGGGGGACGGTAACACCGGGGAGCTGTTTTTT
CASSSGDGNTGELFF
>.|TRBJ2-5|TRBV11-2|TRBD2
TGTGCCAGCAGCTCCCCGGGAGCGGGAGGTCCTCATACCCAAGAGACCCAGTACTTC
CASSSPGAGGPHTQETQYF
>many|TRBJ2-7|TRBV12-3/TRBV12-4|.
TGTGCCAGCAGTTTTCTCGGACAACTGGGAGAGCAGTACTTC
CASSFLGQLGEQYF
>many|TRBJ1-1|TRBV27|.
TGTGCCAGCAGAATTAAGGGGAACACTGAAGCTTTCTTT
CASRIKGNTEAFF
>many|TRBJ1-5|TRBV5-4|.
TGTGCCAGCAGCTTGGGCCCCCAGGAGCCCCAGCATTTT
CASSLGPQEPQHF
>many|TRBJ2-7|TRBV20-1|.
TGCAGTGCTACCCTAGCAATCGAGCAGTACTTC
CSATLAIEQYF
>.|TRBJ2-7|TRBV4-1|.
TGCGCCAGCAGCCAAAGGAATGTACAAGGGCAGTACTACGAGCAGTACTTC
CASSQRNVQGQYYEQYF
>many|TRBJ2-5|TRBV5-5|TRBD2
TGTGCCAGCAGCTTGGGCTATCGACTAGCGGGTTCCCAAGAGACCCAGTACTTC
CASSLGYRLAGSQETQYF
>many|TRBJ2-1|TRBV28|TRBD2
TGTGCCAGCACAAGGGGACTAGCGGTTTACAATGAGCAGTTCTTC
CASTRGLAVYNEQFF